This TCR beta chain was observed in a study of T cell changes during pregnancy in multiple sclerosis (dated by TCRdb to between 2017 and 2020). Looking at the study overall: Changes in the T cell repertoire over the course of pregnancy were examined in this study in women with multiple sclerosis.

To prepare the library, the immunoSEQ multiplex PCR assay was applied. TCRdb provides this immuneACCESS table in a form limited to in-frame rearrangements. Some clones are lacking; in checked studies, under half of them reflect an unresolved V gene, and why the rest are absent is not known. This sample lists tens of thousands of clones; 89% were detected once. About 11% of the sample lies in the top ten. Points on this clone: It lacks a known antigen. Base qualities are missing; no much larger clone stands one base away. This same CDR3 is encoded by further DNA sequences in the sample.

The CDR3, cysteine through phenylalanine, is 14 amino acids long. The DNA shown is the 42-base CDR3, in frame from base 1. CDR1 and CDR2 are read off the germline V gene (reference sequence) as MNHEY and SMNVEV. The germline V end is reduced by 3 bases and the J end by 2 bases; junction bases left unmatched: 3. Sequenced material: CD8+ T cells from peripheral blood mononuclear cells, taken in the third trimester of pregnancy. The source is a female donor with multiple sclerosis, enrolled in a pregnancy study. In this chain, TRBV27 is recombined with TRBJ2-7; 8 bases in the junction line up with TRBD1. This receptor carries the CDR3 CASSLSQGAYEQYF. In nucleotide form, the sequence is TGTGCCAGCAGTTTGTCACAGGGGGCCTACGAGCAGTACTTC.